The 9 T cell receptor beta chains reported below all come from one sample, sequenced in a study of T-cell memory formation after mild COVID-19. Each CDR3 protein is one row after TCRdb ran MiXCR on the 5' RACE reads. The table lists 550,000 to 600,000 distinct CDR3 sequences, roughly 20% of them singletons, with approximately 8.4% in the top ten. The sequenced sample was PBMCs or a T cell subset sorted from them (not recorded which). These receptors came from an adult woman who had mild COVID-19 (a few samples of this study predate the infection). Cell type and time point are not known.

V and J are TRBV4-2 and TRBJ2-1; 13 positions agree with TRBD2. Trimming removed 1 base from V and 3 bases from J; junction bases left unmatched: 6. Germline lookup yields CDR1 LGHNA and CDR2 YNFKEQ. CDR3 length: 18 residues. CDR3 sequence: CASSQGWTSGGNYNEQFF. CDR3 sequence (DNA): TGTGCCAGCAGCCAAGGATGGACTAGCGGGGGAAACTACAATGAGCAGTTCTTC.

Here the CDR3 DNA reads TGCAGTGCTAGCCGCAGGGCCCTTTTTACTGAAGCTTTCTTT. Translated: CSASRRALFTEAFF. The genes are TRBV20-1 and TRBJ1-1; D might be TRBD1 (5 bases). The V gene's germline CDR1 is DFQATT and CDR2 SNEGSKA (reference sequence). Between the trimmed V and J ends, which lost 3 bases and 5 bases, there was a span of 16 bases. The CDR3 consists of 14 residues.

This chain joins TRBV15 and TRBJ1-4, with no clear D. This CDR3 is 17 amino acids long. Looked up from germline, CDR1 is LNHNV and CDR2 is YYDKDF (reference sequence). V lost 1 base and J 10 bases, leaving 22 bases between the germline ends. CDR3: CATSRAHPGISNGKLFF. In DNA, the CDR3 is TGTGCCACCAGCAGAGCCCATCCCGGGATATCCAACGGAAAACTGTTTTTT.

V gene TRBV20-1 combines with J gene TRBJ2-7; D gene unclear. V lost 6 bases to trimming and J lost 2 bases, with 5 bases between them. This CDR3 contains 10 residues. The V gene's germline CDR1 is DFQATT and CDR2 SNEGSKA (reference sequence). For the CDR3, the DNA is TGCAGTGCCTACCCCTACGAGCAGTACTTC. This encodes CSAYPYEQYF.

This clonotype was seen a few times. V and J are TRBV4-1 and TRBJ2-1, with 11 bases aligning to TRBD2. CDR1 is MGHRA, CDR2 YSYEKL, per germline. The CDR3 sequence is 16 residues long. The ends lost 1 base at V and 7 bases at J; junction bases unmatched: 6. CDR3 bases: TGCGCCAGCAGCCAAGTCGGACTAGCGGGTAAGAATGAGCAGTTCTTC. Amino acid sequence: CASSQVGLAGKNEQFF.

The chain is built from TRBV11-1 and TRBJ1-1; no definite D call. The CDR3 totals 13 residues. V was pared by 5 bases and J by 1 base, with 8 bases between. The germline V gene has CDR1 SGHAT and CDR2 FQDESV (reference sequence). CDR3 region: CASSRQRNTEAFF. CDR3 coding DNA: TGTGCCAGCAGCCGTCAGAGGAACACTGAAGCTTTCTTT.

This clonotype occurred a few times. V and J are TRBV4-1 and TRBJ2-3; 11 positions match TRBD2. The CDR3 extends over 17 amino acids. V lost 0 bases to trimming and J lost 2 bases; unmatched junction nucleotides: 4. The germline V gene encodes CDR1 MGHRA and CDR2 YSYEKL. The CDR3 here is CASSQDQLAGATDTQYF. DNA of the CDR3: TGCGCCAGCAGCCAAGATCAACTAGCGGGGGCCACAGATACGCAGTATTTT.

The V and J genes are TRBV6-1 and TRBJ2-1; D is unresolved. The germline V and J ends were trimmed by 4 bases and 2 bases, with 15 bases remaining between them. The CDR3 extends over 16 amino acids. The V gene's germline CDR1 is MNHNS and CDR2 SASEGT. The CDR3 region has the DNA TGTGCCAGCAGTGGTCGTGGGGTAGCCACCTACAATGAGCAGTTCTTC. It translates to CASSGRGVATYNEQFF.

The rearrangement joins TRBV2 to TRBJ2-5; 14 positions agree with TRBD2. Per the germline V gene, CDR1 is SNHLY and CDR2 is FYNNEI. The V and J ends lost 6 bases and 1 base, in that order; junction bases with no gene match: 1. This CDR3 has 15 residues. DNA of the CDR3: TGTGCCAGCAGGGGACTAGCGGGGGTCCAAGAGACCCAGTACTTC. It encodes CASRGLAGVQETQYF. Full variable domain (outside the CDR3, taken from reference TRBV2 and TRBJ2-5): EPEVTQTPSHQVTQMGQEVILRCVPISNHLYFYWYRQILGQKVEFLVSFYNNEISEKSEIFDDQFSVERPDGSNFTLKIRSTKLEDSAMYFCASRGLAGVQETQYFGPGTRLLVL.